One sample yielded the 24 T cell receptor beta chains listed below, sequenced in a study of Graves' ophthalmopathy and Graves' hyperthyroidism. Investigators amplified TCR beta CDR3 regions from RNA transcripts. First-round RT-PCR with HTBI primers preceded a second-round multiplex PCR. TCRdb passed the multiplex PCR reads through MiXCR, listing each CDR3 protein once. The sample lists 500,000 to 700,000 distinct CDR3 sequences, about 35% occurring once. Source material: peripheral blood or thyroid tissue (not recorded which). The source of these receptors is an adult man with Graves' hyperthyroidism.

J is TRBJ2-7 and V is TRBV5-1; 7 bases map to TRBD1. V shed 3 bases, J shed 9 bases, and the junction held 30 bases outside the gene matches. The CDR3 totals 20 residues. Germline CDR1 and CDR2: SGHRS and YFSETQ. The CDR3 is CASSSFGTEEITTTVRVQYF. In nucleotides, the CDR3 is TGCGCCAGCAGCTCATTCGGGACAGAAGAGATTACTACGACTGTTCGGGTGCAGTACTTC.

V usage is TRBV29-1 and J usage is TRBJ2-7; TRBD2 might be the D (6 bases). There are 14 residues in the CDR3. Germline loops: CDR1 SQVTM, CDR2 ANQGSEA. V was shortened by 6 bases and J by 2 bases, with 17 bases between the two germline ends. The CDR3 DNA is TGCAGCGTGCACTTCCGGGACTCGACCTACGAGCAGTACTTC. It is translated as CSVHFRDSTYEQYF.

Many counts were recorded for this clonotype. The V and J genes are TRBV29-1 and TRBJ1-5; tentatively, D is TRBD1 (6 bases). V lost 2 bases, J lost 1 base, and 12 bases lay in between. The CDR3 runs to 15 residues. CDR1 SQVTM and CDR2 ANQGSEA come from the germline V gene. Here the CDR3 reads CSVELQGGSNQPQHF. As DNA, the CDR3 is TGCAGCGTTGAACTACAGGGTGGGAGCAATCAGCCCCAGCATTTT.

This chain links TRBV10-3 with TRBJ2-5, with 10 bases identical to TRBD1. Germline V gives CDR1 ENHRY, CDR2 SYGVKD. The V and J ends lost 3 bases and 5 bases, in that order; junction bases with no gene match: 9. The CDR3 is 16 residues long. In DNA, the CDR3 is TGTGCCATCAGTGACCCGAGACAGGGGGCTTGGGAGACCCAGTACTTC. This codes for CAISDPRQGAWETQYF.

This sequence joins TRBV2 and TRBJ1-1, with TRBD1 identical over 9 bases. The germline CDR1 and CDR2 sequences are SNHLY and FYNNEI. The CDR3 spans 14 residues. With 6 bases clipped from V and 6 bases from J, the junction kept 8 bases outside the gene matches. Here the CDR3 reads CASRQGAYPAEAFF. CDR3 sequence (DNA): TGTGCCAGCAGACAGGGGGCGTATCCCGCTGAAGCTTTCTTT.

This chain joins TRBV12-3 or TRBV12-4 and TRBJ1-2, with D unresolved. The ends were cut back, 7 bases at V and 1 base at J, with 10 bases in the middle. This CDR3 contains 13 residues. The chain's CDR3 is CASTSSLNYGYTF. CDR3 DNA sequence: TGTGCCAGCACCTCCTCACTTAACTATGGCTACACCTTC.

The chain employs TRBV18 and TRBJ2-5; D not certain. The CDR3 contains 12 residues. V was cut by 4 bases and J by 3 bases, with 6 bases left in between. Germline CDR1 is KGHSH and CDR2 is LQKENI. As DNA, the CDR3 is TGTGCCAGCTCACTAAACGAAGAGACCCAGTACTTC. Translated, it gives CASSLNEETQYF.

This clonotype was detected many times. The V call is TRBV6-1, the J call TRBJ1-1; D unclear. Germline CDR1 MNHNS, CDR2 SASEGT. The CDR3 is made up of 13 amino acids. V lost 0 bases and J lost 7, with 9 bases in between. In DNA form, the CDR3 reads TGTGCCAGCAGTGAAGCCCTCGATGATGAAGCTTTCTTT. Encoded protein: CASSEALDDEAFF.

The chain joins TRBV2 to TRBJ2-7; 10 nucleotides align to TRBD2. Trimming removed 6 bases from V and 3 bases from J; junction bases left unmatched: 14. Germline CDR1 SNHLY, CDR2 FYNNEI. This CDR3 comprises 17 residues. The CDR3 nucleotides are TGTGCCAGCAGGGCGTACACTAGCGGGACATCAGGCTACGAGCAGTACTTC. Translation gives CASRAYTSGTSGYEQYF.

This clonotype was found once. With a much larger clone just one base away, this may be a read error. This chain links TRBV6-1 with TRBJ2-7; 7 bases match TRBD2. Germline CDR1 reads MNHNS; CDR2 reads SASEGT. This CDR3 contains 16 residues. The CDR3 region is CASGPRDTGGGYEQYF. Here the CDR3 DNA reads TGCGCCAGCGGACCCCGCGACACTGGCGGGGGCTACGAGCAGTACTTC.

The gene calls are TRBV29-1 and TRBJ2-7; 7 bases match TRBD1. CDR3 size: 13 residues. Trimming took 8 bases from V and 3 from J; bases not matched to a gene: 10. Germline-derived CDR1 and CDR2 are SQVTM and ANQGSEA. The CDR3 loop reads CSLEGTARYEQYF. The CDR3 region has the DNA TGCAGCTTGGAAGGGACAGCGCGCTACGAGCAGTACTTC.

This clonotype was detected a few times. V usage is TRBV20-1 and J usage is TRBJ1-3, with D possibly TRBD1 on 5 matching bases. V lost 6 bases and J 4 bases, leaving 16 bases between the germline ends. The CDR3 sequence is 14 residues long. The germline V gene encodes CDR1 DFQATT and CDR2 SNEGSKA (reference sequence). The CDR3 DNA is TGCAGTGCCCCTCAGGGAAGAGCCGGAAACACCATATATTTT. It encodes CSAPQGRAGNTIYF.

This clonotype was seen a handful of times. The gene calls are TRBV2 and TRBJ1-1, with D perhaps matching TRBD1 (5 bases). The CDR3 is made up of 14 amino acids. Germline CDR1 SNHLY, CDR2 FYNNEI. V gave up 6 bases and J gave up 4 bases, with 15 bases separating them. CDR3 in DNA: TGTGCCAGCAGACGTGGGGGGTTTGGCACTGAAGCTTTCTTT. Translation: CASRRGGFGTEAFF. The full variable domain, in which reference TRBV2 and TRBJ1-1 provide the parts outside the CDR3, is EPEVTQTPSHQVTQMGQEVILRCVPISNHLYFYWYRQILGQKVEFLVSFYNNEISEKSEIFDDQFSVERPDGSNFTLKIRSTKLEDSAMYFCASRRGGFGTEAFFGQGTRLTVV.

This clonotype was recorded at least ten times. CDR3 region: CSASLTPGTSYGYTF. DNA of the CDR3: TGCAGTGCTAGTCTTACGCCCGGGACGTCCTATGGCTACACCTTC. V usage is TRBV20-1 and J usage is TRBJ1-2, with TRBD1 as a possible D gene (5 bases). The germline V gene has CDR1 DFQATT and CDR2 SNEGSKA (reference sequence). The V gene lost 3 bases and the J gene lost 4 bases, with 18 bases spanning the gap. CDR3 length: 15 amino acids.

This clonotype has ten or more counts. V is TRBV7-8 and J is TRBJ1-1, with D possibly TRBD1 on 6 matching bases. Germline loops: CDR1 SGHVS, CDR2 FQNEAQ. The germline V and J ends were trimmed by 3 bases and 2 bases, with 19 bases remaining between them. The CDR3 is 17 residues long. CDR3 sequence reads: CASSFPPRGTSNTEAFF. CDR3 nucleotide sequence: TGTGCCAGCAGCTTTCCTCCCAGGGGCACGAGCAACACTGAAGCTTTCTTT.

Many counts were recorded for this clonotype. V usage is TRBV7-8 and J usage is TRBJ2-5; a possible D gene is TRBD2 (6 bases). Trimming shortened V by 5 bases and J by 4 bases, and 11 bases separated the two germline ends. Germline V gene sequence: CDR1 SGHVS, CDR2 FQNEAQ. CDR3 size: 13 residues. The CDR3 DNA reads as TGTGCCAGCAGCCCGGGACTTTCAGAGACCCAGTACTTC. This codes for CASSPGLSETQYF.

The genes are TRBV24-1 and TRBJ2-3, with 12 nucleotides matching TRBD2. J was trimmed by 2 bases and V by 5 bases; bases with no gene match: 10. Germline V lookup: CDR1 KGHDR, CDR2 SFDVKD. The CDR3 contains 18 residues. CDR3 residues: CATSATLAGGDDTDTQYF. Written as DNA, the CDR3 is TGTGCCACCAGTGCCACACTAGCGGGGGGTGATGACACAGATACGCAGTATTTT.

Turning to this clonotype: A much larger clone is a single base away; this may be a read error. The chain uses TRBV19 and TRBJ1-2; D uncertain. Germline V gives CDR1 LNHDA, CDR2 SQIVND (reference sequence). V was cut by 3 bases and J by 4 bases, with 9 bases left in between. The CDR3 has 13 residues. This chain's CDR3 is CASSIPGCYGYTF. CDR3 DNA: TGTGCCAGTAGTATCCCGGGCTGCTATGGCTACACCTTC.

This clonotype turned up a few times. This chain uses TRBV7-9 with TRBJ2-7; 10 positions agree with TRBD1. CDR1 is SEHNR and CDR2 is FQNEAQ in the germline V gene (reference sequence). The CDR3 totals 16 residues. Trimming removed 0 bases from V and 3 bases from J; junction bases left unmatched: 5. The CDR3 DNA reads as TGTGCCAGCAGCTTAGCGACGGACAGGGGGGACTACGAGCAGTACTTC. Amino acid sequence: CASSLATDRGDYEQYF.

In regard to this clonotype: Since a much larger clone is just one base distant, this may be a read error. The chain carries TRBV9 and TRBJ2-5; D is undetermined. From germline, CDR1 is SGDLS and CDR2 YYNGEE. The CDR3 spans 13 residues. CDR3 in amino acids: CASSDPSQEAQYF. The CDR3 DNA reads as TGTGCCAGCAGCGACCCGTCACAAGAGGCCCAGTACTTC.

This chain connects TRBV9 to TRBJ2-3, with TRBD2 matching 12 bases. This CDR3 comprises 18 residues. CDR1 and CDR2 (germline): SGDLS, YYNGEE. Germline trimming cut 3 bases from V and 0 bases from J; bases unmatched to any gene: 8. The CDR3: CASSAASGRAVSTDTQYF. The CDR3 DNA reads as TGTGCCAGCAGCGCAGCTAGCGGGAGGGCCGTTAGCACAGATACGCAGTATTTT.

This clonotype was seen at least ten times. This rearrangement joins TRBV19 to TRBJ1-5; 7 nucleotides line up with TRBD1. CDR3 length: 16 amino acids. J gave up 1 base and V 5 bases, and 8 bases lay outside the gene matches. Germline V gene sequence: CDR1 LNHDA, CDR2 SQIVND (reference sequence). The CDR3 coding sequence is TGTGCCAGTAGTGCAGGACAGGCCCGAAGCAATCAGCCCCAGCATTTT. This gives the protein CASSAGQARSNQPQHF.

In its sample, this clonotype was seen many times. The rearrangement uses TRBV7-3 and TRBJ1-1, with 8 bases aligning to TRBD1. The CDR3 spans 14 residues. Germline assignment: CDR1 SGHTA and CDR2 FQGTGA. The V and J ends lost 5 bases and 1 base, in that order; junction bases with no gene match: 3. The CDR3 sequence: CASSHGQGNTEAFF. CDR3 sequence (DNA): TGTGCCAGCAGCCATGGACAGGGGAACACTGAAGCTTTCTTT.

The chain uses TRBV25-1 and TRBJ2-5; TRBD1 matches 8 bases. The CDR3 is 16 amino acids. With 2 bases clipped from V and 4 bases from J, the junction kept 9 bases outside the gene matches. Germline CDR1 and CDR2: MGHDK and SYGVNS. The CDR3 DNA reads TGTGCCAGCAGTGAAGAATCCACACAGGGGGTAGAGACCCAGTACTTC. Amino acids: CASSEESTQGVETQYF.